One sample yielded the 23 T cell receptor beta chains listed below, sequenced in a study of cytomegalovirus exposure and HLA in healthy donors. Vbeta (60) and Jbeta (13) primers were used in the PCR. The assay was immunoSEQ multiplex PCR, and TCRdb's table has in-frame clones only and misses some. The clone table shows around 130,000 clones, with the ten largest holding roughly 2%. Material for sequencing was PBMCs. The receptor set was obtained from a woman in her fifties or sixties in good health and CMV-seronegative.

The gene calls are TRBV20-1 and TRBJ2-7; the D gene is possibly TRBD1 (5 bases). This CDR3 region has 11 residues. V was clipped by 3 bases and J by 4 bases, with 7 bases between them. In germline, CDR1 is DFQATT, CDR2 SNEGSKA (reference sequence). CDR3 DNA: TGCAGTGCTAGTGACAGTTACGAGCAGTACTTC. This encodes CSASDSYEQYF.

The V call is TRBV5-1, the J call TRBJ2-2; 7 nucleotides line up with TRBD2. CDR1 SGHRS and CDR2 YFSETQ come from the germline V gene. The CDR3 is 16 amino acids. V lost 1 base to trimming and J lost 1 base; unmatched junction nucleotides: 4. The CDR3, as DNA: TGCGCCAGCAGCTTGTCGGAGCGGGGGAACACCGGGGAGCTGTTTTTT. It specifies CASSLSERGNTGELFF.

The V and J genes are TRBV28 and TRBJ2-5, with 14 bases identical to TRBD2. Germline trimming cut 7 bases from V and 1 base from J; bases unmatched to any gene: 8. The CDR3 runs to 17 residues. CDR1 and CDR2 from the germline V gene are MDHEN and SYDVKM. The CDR3 sequence: CASKSGTSGGIQETQYF. In nucleotides, the CDR3 is TGTGCCAGCAAATCGGGGACTAGCGGGGGTATCCAAGAGACCCAGTACTTC.

The chain combines TRBV5-5 with TRBJ1-5, with D unresolved. The CDR3 contains 16 residues. Trimming cost V 0 bases and J 4 bases, with 14 bases left between them. Germline V CDR1 and CDR2: SGHKS, YYEKEE (reference sequence). CDR3 nucleotides: TGTGCCAGCAGCTTGGGTAACACAAGAAATAATCAGCCCCAGCATTTT. Its translation: CASSLGNTRNNQPQHF.

The V gene is TRBV10-1, the J gene TRBJ2-7; perhaps TRBD1 as D (6 bases). Germline V gene sequence: CDR1 WNHNN, CDR2 SYGVQD (reference sequence). The CDR3 runs to 13 residues. Trimming stripped 5 bases from V and 1 base from J, with 9 bases between. The CDR3 nucleotides read TGCGCCAGCAGTCCGGGACAATCCTACGAGCAGTACTTC. Its protein product is CASSPGQSYEQYF.

The chain employs TRBV5-1 and TRBJ1-6; D is unclear. The CDR3 contains 16 residues. Germline V lookup: CDR1 SGHRS, CDR2 YFSETQ. Trimming took 5 bases from V and 5 from J, leaving 17 bases between them. This chain's CDR3 is CASSLTSISNNSPLHF. Here the CDR3 DNA reads TGCGCCAGCAGTCTGACTTCCATTTCTAATAATTCACCCCTCCACTTT.

This chain links TRBV2 with TRBJ1-2; D not certain. CDR3 length equals 13 residues. CDR1 SNHLY and CDR2 FYNNEI come from the germline V gene. V dropped 10 bases and J dropped 4 bases, with 16 bases sitting between them. This CDR3 is CATRPRGTYGYTF. Here the CDR3 DNA reads TGTGCCACCCGCCCCCGGGGAACCTATGGCTACACCTTC.

V and J are TRBV20-1 and TRBJ2-7, with unresolved D. The CDR3 length is 11 residues. Germline V gives CDR1 DFQATT, CDR2 SNEGSKA (reference sequence). The V end lost 1 base, the J end lost 6 bases, and 7 bases lay between the germline ends. In DNA, the CDR3 is TGCAGTGCTAGAGCTAGTGCCGAGCAGTACTTC. This codes for CSARASAEQYF.

The rearrangement uses TRBV11-3 and TRBJ1-5; 7 nucleotides line up with TRBD1. Losses at the gene ends were 2 bases for V and 6 bases for J; bases not matched to a gene: 16. CDR3 size: 18 residues. In germline, CDR1 is SGHNT, CDR2 YENEEA. The CDR3 sequence: CASSLSGGVRQGGQPQHF. The CDR3 DNA follows: TGTGCCAGCAGCTTATCGGGTGGTGTGAGACAGGGAGGTCAGCCCCAGCATTTT.

The rearrangement joins TRBV10-3 to TRBJ2-7, with 7 bases fitting TRBD1. This CDR3 contains 14 residues. Unmatched junction bases numbered 6, after V lost 7 bases and J lost 0 bases. Germline V gene sequence: CDR1 ENHRY, CDR2 SYGVKD. CDR3 sequence reads: CAITPTGSSYEQYF. For the CDR3, the DNA is TGTGCCATCACCCCGACAGGGAGCTCCTACGAGCAGTACTTC.

The genes are TRBV19 and TRBJ2-2, with 7 bases that match TRBD1. There are 12 residues in the CDR3. Germline lookup yields CDR1 LNHDA and CDR2 SQIVND (reference sequence). Unmatched junction bases numbered 1, after V lost 6 bases and J lost 6 bases. For the CDR3, the DNA is TGTGCCAGTAGGACAGGGTCCGGGGAGCTGTTTTTT. The encoded protein is CASRTGSGELFF.

The chain carries TRBV5-4 and TRBJ2-7, with 11 bases that match TRBD1. V shed 3 bases and J 4 bases; nucleotides not matched to a gene: 6. Germline V gene lookup returns CDR1 SGHNT and CDR2 YYREEE (reference sequence). The CDR3 runs 15 residues. For the CDR3, the DNA is TGTGCCAGCAGCTCCCGGACAGGGGGCATGTACGAGCAGTACTTC. Protein sequence: CASSSRTGGMYEQYF.

The V call is TRBV19, the J call TRBJ2-7; 11 positions match TRBD1. The germline V gene encodes CDR1 LNHDA and CDR2 SQIVND (reference sequence). This CDR3 has 14 amino acids. V lost 7 bases to trimming and J lost 5 bases; unmatched junction nucleotides: 7. The CDR3 loop reads CASTTGTGGNEQYF. The CDR3 DNA reads as TGTGCCAGTACGACCGGGACAGGGGGGAACGAGCAGTACTTC.

The V call is TRBV7-8, the J call TRBJ2-5, with D possibly TRBD2 on 5 matching bases. Germline assignment: CDR1 SGHVS and CDR2 FQNEAQ. The CDR3 is 15 amino acids. V lost 0 bases, J lost 5 bases, and 13 bases lay in between. CDR3 DNA sequence: TGTGCCAGCAGCTTAGCGTCGGTAGCGAGGGAGACCCAGTACTTC. Translation: CASSLASVARETQYF.

J is TRBJ1-2 and V is TRBV27; the D gene is possibly TRBD1 (5 bases). Trimming shortened V by 5 bases and J by 3 bases, and 16 bases separated the two germline ends. The germline gives CDR1 MNHEY, CDR2 SMNVEV (reference sequence). The CDR3 totals 15 residues. The CDR3 protein is CASSPRQPRDYGYTF. In DNA, the CDR3 is TGTGCCAGCAGTCCCCGACAGCCTCGGGACTATGGCTACACCTTC.

This chain joins TRBV5-1 and TRBJ2-7; D uncertain. CDR3 length equals 14 residues. The germline CDR1 and CDR2 sequences are SGHRS and YFSETQ. V lost 4 bases and J lost 0, with 11 bases in between. The CDR3 DNA reads TGCGCCAGCAGCGTTGCCCTAAGCTCCTACGAGCAGTACTTC. Its translation: CASSVALSSYEQYF. Drawing the rest from reference TRBV5-1 and TRBJ2-7, the complete variable domain is KAGVTQTPRYLIKTRGQQVTLSCSPISGHRSVSWYQQTPGQGLQFLFEYFSETQRNKGNFPGRFSGRQFSNSRSEMNVSTLELGDSALYLCASSVALSSYEQYFGPGTRLTVT.

The J gene is TRBJ1-1, the V gene TRBV12-5; 8 bases fit TRBD1. CDR1 LGHNT and CDR2 FRNRAP come from the germline V gene. This CDR3 has 14 residues. The J segment lost 1 base and the V segment lost 6 bases, leaving 4 bases of the junction unmatched. CDR3 sequence: CASGSGQGNTEAFF. In DNA, the CDR3 is TGTGCTAGTGGCTCCGGACAGGGGAACACTGAAGCTTTCTTT.

CDR3 sequence: CASSADRRYEQYF. In DNA, the CDR3 is TGTGCCAGCAGTGCCGACAGGCGGTACGAGCAGTACTTC. The V call is TRBV2, the J call TRBJ2-7; possibly TRBD1 for D (6 bases). The CDR3 is made up of 13 amino acids. V lost 4 bases to trimming and J lost 4 bases, with 11 bases between them. CDR1 is SNHLY, CDR2 FYNNEI, per germline.

Concerning this clone itself: The junction and the germline gene differ at one end; a read error may be behind it. This CDR3 is CAGRQDRYTEAFF. The CDR3 coding sequence is TGTGCCGGCAGACAAGACAGATACACTGAAGCTTTCTTT. The chain joins TRBV2 to TRBJ1-1, with D tentatively TRBD1 (5 bases). The CDR3 is 13 amino acids. CDR1 is SNHLY, CDR2 FYNNEI, per germline.

The chain employs TRBV19 and TRBJ1-2; TRBD1 aligns across 7 bases. The CDR3 extends over 18 amino acids. Germline values: CDR1 LNHDA, CDR2 SQIVND (reference sequence). With V trimmed by 4 bases and J by 7 bases, 21 bases remained unmatched. This chain's CDR3 is CASSTRTGKQTGLGGYTF. For the CDR3, the DNA is TGTGCCAGTAGTACCCGGACAGGCAAACAAACCGGTCTTGGTGGCTACACCTTC.

The rearrangement joins TRBV27 to TRBJ2-7, with 9 bases identical to TRBD1. The junction had 9 bases not matched to a gene; V was cut back by 3 bases and J by 6 bases. Germline CDR1 MNHEY, CDR2 SMNVEV (reference sequence). This CDR3 region has 15 residues. CDR3 sequence reads: CASSLGQGLSSEQYF. The CDR3, as DNA: TGTGCCAGCAGTTTGGGACAGGGTTTATCCAGCGAGCAGTACTTC.

The rearrangement joins TRBV30 to TRBJ1-6; D gene ambiguous. This CDR3 is 14 amino acids long. The V gene's germline CDR1 is GTSNPN and CDR2 SVGIG (reference sequence). The V end lost 4 bases, the J end lost 10 bases, and 17 bases lay between the germline ends. CDR3 residues: CAWTEGSPISPLHF. In DNA form, the CDR3 reads TGTGCCTGGACCGAGGGCAGCCCAATATCACCCCTCCACTTT.

This chain joins TRBV9 and TRBJ2-7; 13 bases line up with TRBD2. The ends lost 2 bases at V and 2 bases at J; junction bases unmatched: 1. The CDR3 runs 15 residues. The germline V gene has CDR1 SGDLS and CDR2 YYNGEE. The CDR3 nucleotides are TGTGCCAGCAGCGTGGGACTAGCGGGAACCTACGAGCAGTACTTC. Translated: CASSVGLAGTYEQYF.